Included here is one TCR beta chain sequence, with context. The sample originates from a study of response to subunit inactivated influenza vaccine. Trimming took 5 bases from V and 7 from J, leaving 9 bases between them. CDR3 length: 12 amino acids. MiXCR was run by TCRdb on the RT-PCR reads, yielding one entry per CDR3 protein. Found here are 280,000 or so distinct CDR3 sequences, roughly 22% of them singletons; the top ten hold roughly 10%. The specimen was PBMCs from blood, collected around 22 months after vaccination. The receptor's source is a man in his fifties or sixties who received an inactivated influenza vaccine. The chain couples TRBV12-3 or TRBV12-4 to TRBJ1-5; weak D call: TRBD1 (5 bases). This CDR3 is CASSGGFQPQHF. In DNA form, the CDR3 reads TGTGCCAGCAGTGGGGGTTTCCAGCCCCAGCATTTT.